Listed below are T cell receptor beta chains from one sample, sequenced in a study of regulatory T cells in long-lasting Graves disease. MiXCR, run by TCRdb on the multiplex PCR reads, gives a single entry per CDR3 protein. In the table there are 310,000 or so distinct CDR3 sequences, 20% to 25% of which are singletons. The sequencing used peripheral blood mononuclear cells (PBMCs), collected when the disease was refractory, from a patient treated with antithyroid drugs. Source of these receptors: a female donor with Graves disease. The CDR3 runs from the conserved cysteine through the conserved F or W. A D gene is named only where the DNA matches it firmly. Not all rows give a size; the values are once, few, many and, for expanded clones, a class.

>many|TRBJ1-1|-|TRBV20-1
CSAPRAGLNTEAFF
>many|TRBJ1-2|TRBD1|TRBV20-1
CSARDRGNSYTF
>-|TRBJ1-4|-|TRBV6-5
CASSYSSGPGDEKLFF
>few|TRBJ2-7|-|TRBV28
CASSFQGGTYEQYF
>-|TRBJ2-7|-|TRBV6-2/TRBV6-3
CASSDYLTGRSSYEQYF
>once|TRBJ2-7|-|TRBV6-1
CASSEGGFEQYF
>-|TRBJ2-6|-|TRBV11-2
CASSLVGGPGANVLTF
>-|TRBJ1-1|-|TRBV29-1
CSASTGMNTEAFF
>few|TRBJ2-5|-|TRBV9
CASSVGPGVGETQYF
>many|TRBJ2-4|TRBD1|TRBV6-2/TRBV6-3
CASSAQLRDRHNENIQYF
>-|TRBJ2-7|TRBD1|TRBV30
CAWEGAGDDEQYF
>-|TRBJ2-2|-|TRBV20-1
CSAIERAAGELFF
>few|TRBJ1-4|TRBD1|TRBV4-1
CASSHTQGARGEKLFF
>-|TRBJ2-7|-|TRBV13
CASSLGRRNYEQYF
>-|TRBJ1-1|-|TRBV18
CASSPSREMNAEAFF
>-|TRBJ2-6|-|TRBV5-1
CASNWGRYSGANVLTF
>-|TRBJ2-2|-|TRBV30
CAWSVRLGDPNTGELFF
>many|TRBJ1-4|-|TRBV20-1
CSARLDGATNEKLFF
>-|TRBJ2-3|TRBD2|TRBV6-2/TRBV6-3
CASRGAGWNTDTQYF
>-|TRBJ2-7|-|TRBV29-1
CSVEDGSESHEQYF
>-|TRBJ1-5|-|TRBV20-1
CSASVDQPQHF
>-|TRBJ2-2|-|TRBV10-3
CAISESLSGRNTGELFF
>-|TRBJ2-3|-|TRBV6-1
CASSEMGGAFTDTQYF
>-|TRBJ1-2|TRBD1|TRBV28
CASRGANTGELYGYTF
>many|TRBJ2-7|-|TRBV28
CASSPAQRVYEQYF
>-|TRBJ2-3|-|TRBV15
CATSREAGRVGDTQYF
>few|TRBJ1-4|-|TRBV30
CAWSGIDATNEKLFF
>few|TRBJ1-3|-|TRBV20-1
CSAAGGGNTIYF
>many|TRBJ1-5|TRBD1|TRBV28
CASSEGGQKHNQPQHF
>-|TRBJ2-3|TRBD2|TRBV7-9
CASIPWGGWGTDTQYF
>-|TRBJ2-1|-|TRBV28
CASRERGVGNEQFF
>few|TRBJ2-5|-|TRBV6-5
CASSSGTLALSVETQYF
>-|TRBJ2-5|-|TRBV18
CASSPDRAYQETQYF
>-|TRBJ1-1|-|TRBV27
CASQDGGPNTEAFF
>-|TRBJ2-1|-|TRBV27
CASSYEASVNEQFF
>-|TRBJ2-5|TRBD2|TRBV6-5
CASSYSGSRFGNQETQYF
>-|TRBJ2-1|-|TRBV12-3/TRBV12-4
CASSFGDHSSYNEQFF
>few|TRBJ2-7|TRBD1|TRBV28
CASRPGGYEQYF
>-|TRBJ2-4|TRBD2|TRBV12-3/TRBV12-4
CASSLGAGERNIQYF
>-|TRBJ2-1|-|TRBV10-2
CASSEGGGNYNEQFF
>many|TRBJ1-4|-|TRBV3-1
CASSQDPNEKLFF
>many|TRBJ1-5|-|TRBV27
CASSPGRPNQPQHF
>few|TRBJ2-7|-|TRBV7-9
CASSFDWGSGAYEQYF
>many|TRBJ1-4|TRBD1|TRBV30
CAWSVQGGRKLFF
>-|TRBJ2-2|TRBD1|TRBV6-1
CASSARQGAGTGELFF
>many|TRBJ2-7|-|TRBV10-3
CAISEVQDSYEQYF
>few|TRBJ2-7|TRBD2|TRBV9
CASSKEVGLAGSYEQYF
>-|TRBJ1-5|-|TRBV4-1
CASSHYVDSNQPQHF
>-|TRBJ1-5|-|TRBV19
CASADGTSSNQPQHF
>many|TRBJ1-2|-|TRBV28
CASSLDLAGRGYTF
>few|TRBJ2-2|TRBD1|TRBV3-1
CASSLNGQDTGELFF
>few|TRBJ1-6|-|TRBV7-9
CASSTGGGDNSPLHF
>-|TRBJ1-1|-|TRBV19
CASRLDRSEAFF